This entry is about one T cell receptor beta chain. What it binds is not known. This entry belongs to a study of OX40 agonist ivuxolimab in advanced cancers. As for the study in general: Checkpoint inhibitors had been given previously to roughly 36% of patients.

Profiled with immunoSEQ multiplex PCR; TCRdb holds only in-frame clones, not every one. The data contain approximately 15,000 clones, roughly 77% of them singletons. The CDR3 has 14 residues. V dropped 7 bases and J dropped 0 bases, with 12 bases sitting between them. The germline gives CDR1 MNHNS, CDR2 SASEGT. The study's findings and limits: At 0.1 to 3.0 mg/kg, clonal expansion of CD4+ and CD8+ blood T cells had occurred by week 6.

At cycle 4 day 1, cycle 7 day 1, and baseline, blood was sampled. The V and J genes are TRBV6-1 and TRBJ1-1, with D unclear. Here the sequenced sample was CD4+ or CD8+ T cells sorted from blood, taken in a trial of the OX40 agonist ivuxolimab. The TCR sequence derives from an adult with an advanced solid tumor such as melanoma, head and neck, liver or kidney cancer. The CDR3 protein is CASIYDSLNTEAFF. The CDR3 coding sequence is TGTGCCAGCATATATGACTCCTTGAACACTGAAGCTTTCTTT.